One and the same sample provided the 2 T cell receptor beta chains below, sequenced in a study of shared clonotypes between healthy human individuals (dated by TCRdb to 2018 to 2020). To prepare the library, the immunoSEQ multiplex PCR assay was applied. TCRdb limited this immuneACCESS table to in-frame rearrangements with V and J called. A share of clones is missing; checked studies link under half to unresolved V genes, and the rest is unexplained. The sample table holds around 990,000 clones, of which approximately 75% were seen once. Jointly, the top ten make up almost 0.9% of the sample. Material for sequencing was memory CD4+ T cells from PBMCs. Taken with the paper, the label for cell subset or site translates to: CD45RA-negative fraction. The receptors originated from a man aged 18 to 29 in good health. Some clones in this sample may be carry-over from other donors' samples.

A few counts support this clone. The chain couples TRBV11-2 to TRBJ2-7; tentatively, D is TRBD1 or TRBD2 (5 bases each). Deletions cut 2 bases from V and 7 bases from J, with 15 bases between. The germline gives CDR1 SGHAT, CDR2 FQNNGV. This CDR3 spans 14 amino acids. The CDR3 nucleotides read TGTGCCAGCAGCTTATCCCAGGGAGTCAGAGAGCAGTACTTC. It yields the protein CASSLSQGVREQYF.

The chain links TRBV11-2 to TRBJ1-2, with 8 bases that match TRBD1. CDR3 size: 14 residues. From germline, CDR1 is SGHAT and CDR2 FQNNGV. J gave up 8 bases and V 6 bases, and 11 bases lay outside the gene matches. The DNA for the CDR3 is TGTGCCAGCAGTTCCAATCCGGGACAGGCAGGCTACACCTTC. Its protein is CASSSNPGQAGYTF.